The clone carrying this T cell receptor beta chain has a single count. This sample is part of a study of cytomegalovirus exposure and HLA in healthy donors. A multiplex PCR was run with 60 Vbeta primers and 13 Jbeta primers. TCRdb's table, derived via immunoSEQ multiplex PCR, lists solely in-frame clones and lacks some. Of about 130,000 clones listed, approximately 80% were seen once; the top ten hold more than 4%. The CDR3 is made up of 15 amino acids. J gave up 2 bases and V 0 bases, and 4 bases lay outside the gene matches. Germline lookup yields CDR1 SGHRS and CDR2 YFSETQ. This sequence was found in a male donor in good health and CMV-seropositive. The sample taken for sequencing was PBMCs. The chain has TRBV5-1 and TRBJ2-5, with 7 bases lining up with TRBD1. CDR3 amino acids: CASSLGQGQQETQYF. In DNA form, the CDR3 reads TGCGCCAGCAGCTTGGGACAGGGACAACAAGAGACCCAGTACTTC.